Listed below are T cell receptor beta chains from one sample, sequenced in a study of cytomegalovirus exposure and HLA in healthy donors. TCRdb's table, derived via immunoSEQ multiplex PCR, lists solely in-frame clones and lacks some. The table for this sample gives 77,000 or so clones. Material: PBMCs. All receptors come from a young man in good health and CMV-seronegative. Both conserved end residues are part of each CDR3. A D gene is named only where the DNA matches it firmly. A row's size may be missing; if present it is once, few, many or a size class.

>.|TRBD2|TRBV9|TRBJ2-3
TGTGCCAGCAGCCTCGGACTAGCTGTCACAGATACGCAGTATTTT
CASSLGLAVTDTQYF
>.|TRBD1|TRBV6-5|TRBJ1-2
TGTGCCAGCAGGGGACAGGGATGGTTTGGCTACACCTTC
CASRGQGWFGYTF
>.|TRBD2|TRBV10-1|TRBJ2-1
TGCGCCAGCAGCGAAACTAGCGGGGGGTACAATGAGCAGTTCTTC
CASSETSGGYNEQFF
>.|TRBD1|TRBV11-1|TRBJ2-7
TGTGCCAGCAGCCGTATCCGGGACAGGAGGAGCGAGCAGTACTTC
CASSRIRDRRSEQYF
>.|.|TRBV6-1|TRBJ2-2
TGTGCCAGCAGAAGCCCAGGGTTCCGGGAGCTGTTTTTT
CASRSPGFRELFF
>.|.|TRBV13|TRBJ2-5
TGTGCCAGCAGCTGGTCTAGCCTCCAGTACCAAGAGACCCAGTACTTC
CASSWSSLQYQETQYF
>.|.|TRBV9|TRBJ2-7
TGTGCCAGCAGCCTACAGGGATTGAGCTCCTACGAGCAGTACTTC
CASSLQGLSSYEQYF
>.|TRBD1|TRBV7-2|TRBJ2-5
TGTGCCAGCAGCCCCAGGACAGGTGGCGGGCAAGAGACCCAGTACTTC
CASSPRTGGGQETQYF
>.|TRBD2|TRBV11-3|TRBJ2-7
TGTGCCAGCAGCGGGACTAGCGGGGATCTGTACGAGCAGTACTTC
CASSGTSGDLYEQYF
>.|.|TRBV19|TRBJ1-2
TGTGCCAGCCACCCTCAGCCGGGGGTTTGGGGCTACACCTTC
CASHPQPGVWGYTF
>.|TRBD1|TRBV15|TRBJ2-3
TGTGCCACCAGCAGAGATTCCGGGACAGTGCCAGATACGCAGTATTTT
CATSRDSGTVPDTQYF
>.|TRBD2|TRBV10-3|TRBJ2-1
TGTGCCATCACTACCGGACTAGACAATGAGCAGTTCTTC
CAITTGLDNEQFF
>.|.|TRBV5-1|TRBJ2-1
TGCGCCAGCAGCTTAGGGGGAGGGTACAATGAGCAGTTCTTC
CASSLGGGYNEQFF
>.|.|TRBV5-1|TRBJ2-7
TGCGCCAGCAGCTCGGACAGCTCCTACGAGCAGTACTTC
CASSSDSSYEQYF
>.|.|TRBV5-4|TRBJ1-2
TGTGCCAGCAGCCTTAAGGGCGACTGGGAGGGCTACACCTTC
CASSLKGDWEGYTF
>.|TRBD1|TRBV5-1|TRBJ2-5
TGCGCCAGCAGCCAGGACAGGGGGACGGAGACCCAGTACTTC
CASSQDRGTETQYF
>.|.|TRBV5-4|TRBJ2-7
TGTGCCAGCAGCTCCCGCTTAGGAGGGGCCCACGAGCAGTACTTC
CASSSRLGGAHEQYF
>.|TRBD1|TRBV6-1|TRBJ2-7
TGTGCCAGCAGTGAGGGACAGGGGGATCCCTACGAGCAGTACTTC
CASSEGQGDPYEQYF
>.|TRBD1|TRBV18|TRBJ2-7
TGTGCCAGCTCACCACCGGAAACAGGGGGGACCTACGAGCAGTACTTC
CASSPPETGGTYEQYF
>.|.|TRBV11-3|TRBJ2-3
TGTGCCAGCAGCTTAGGATGGGGCGGGGTGGAGGGAGATACGCAGTATTTT
CASSLGWGGVEGDTQYF
>.|.|TRBV19|TRBJ2-3
TGTGCCAGTAGTATAGGTGGGGGAGGCTTGTTTTGGGCGCAGTATTTT
CASSIGGGGLFWAQYF
>.|TRBD1|TRBV27|TRBJ1-1
TGTGCCAGCAGTGGCCAACAGGGGTCGTATGAAGCTTTCTTT
CASSGQQGSYEAFF
>.|TRBD2|TRBV5-1|TRBJ2-7
TGCGCCAGCAGCTTCTGGTCCGCGGGAGGGGTATACGAGCAGTACTTC
CASSFWSAGGVYEQYF
>.|.|TRBV20-1|TRBJ2-5
TGCAGTGCTAGCAAAGAGACCCAGTACTTC
CSASKETQYF
>.|TRBD1|TRBV4-1|TRBJ2-5
TGCGCCAGCAGCCAAGATGGGACAGACAAAGAGACCCAGTACTTC
CASSQDGTDKETQYF
>.|.|TRBV30|TRBJ1-5
TGTGCCTGGAGTGGTCAGGGTACTCAGCCCCAGCATTTT
CAWSGQGTQPQHF
>.|.|TRBV6-5|TRBJ1-3
TGTGCCAGCGGGAGGGGCTCCTCTGGAAACACCATATATTTT
CASGRGSSGNTIYF
>.|.|TRBV6-5|TRBJ1-1
TGTGCCAGCAGTTTTTCAGAGAACACTGAAGCTTTCTTT
CASSFSENTEAFF
>.|.|TRBV6-1|TRBJ1-1
TGTGCCAGTACCACCCTGGGCCACACTGAAGCTTTCTTT
CASTTLGHTEAFF
>medium-sized|TRBD1|TRBV4-2|TRBJ1-2
TGTGCCAGCAGCCAAAGGGCAGGGGGCTATGGCTACACCTTC
CASSQRAGGYGYTF
>.|.|TRBV11-2|TRBJ2-1
TGTGCCAGCAGCTTGGACGGGGAAGATGAGCAGTTCTTC
CASSLDGEDEQFF
>.|TRBD1|TRBV11-2|TRBJ2-1
TGTGCCAGCAGCCTTATGAGCTCCGGGACAGGGTGGGCGGAGTTCTTC
CASSLMSSGTGWAEFF
>.|.|TRBV5-1|TRBJ1-6
TGCGCCAGCAGCGGAGATAATTCACCCCTCCACTTT
CASSGDNSPLHF
>.|.|TRBV4-2|TRBJ2-7
TGTGCCAGCAGCCTCATACGGGACATAAGCGCCTACGAGCAGTACTTC
CASSLIRDISAYEQYF
>.|TRBD2|TRBV18|TRBJ2-5
TGTGCCAGCTCCGAGGGACTAGCGAATTTCGGCCAAGAGACCCAGTACTTC
CASSEGLANFGQETQYF
>.|TRBD1|TRBV13|TRBJ1-2
TGTGCCAGCAGCCGAGACAGGGACTATGGCTACACCTTC
CASSRDRDYGYTF
>.|.|TRBV5-6|TRBJ1-1
TGTGCCAGCAGCCCGAGAACCCATGAAGCTTTCTTT
CASSPRTHEAFF
>.|.|TRBV7-9|TRBJ1-2
TGTGCCAGCAGCTTAGGAGGCAGCTTCTATGGCTACACCTTC
CASSLGGSFYGYTF
>.|.|TRBV5-1|TRBJ2-3
TGCGCCTCCCTTCGAGGTGGGAGCACAGATACGCAGTATTTT
CASLRGGSTDTQYF
>.|TRBD1|TRBV5-1|TRBJ1-4
TGCGCCAGCAGCTCCGGACAGGGGCATGAAAAACTGTTTTTT
CASSSGQGHEKLFF
>.|TRBD1|TRBV4-3|TRBJ1-3
TGCGCCAGCAGCAGAGGACAGGGTACGAACACCATATATTTT
CASSRGQGTNTIYF
>.|TRBD2|TRBV6-5|TRBJ2-2
TGTGCCAGCAGTTACTCGGGAGGGAATGTCGGGGAGCTGTTTTTT
CASSYSGGNVGELFF
>.|.|TRBV29-1|TRBJ2-7
TGCAGCGTGGGACTTTTGGTCGGGTACGAGCAGTACTTC
CSVGLLVGYEQYF
>.|.|TRBV13|TRBJ2-7
TGTGCCAGCAGCTTGGGGGGCTCCTACGAGCAGTACTTC
CASSLGGSYEQYF
>.|.|TRBV5-4|TRBJ1-2
TGTGCCAGCAGCTTTTCCCCAGGTGGCAGGGGAGATGGCTACACCTTC
CASSFSPGGRGDGYTF
>.|.|TRBV23-1|TRBJ1-1
TGCGCCAGCAGTCAACCCGCGGGGGCGGACAGCACTGAAGCTTTCTTT
CASSQPAGADSTEAFF
>.|.|TRBV6-5|TRBJ2-6
TGTGCCAGCAGTTACCAAGCAGGGTCCGGGGCCAACGTCCTGACTTTC
CASSYQAGSGANVLTF
>.|.|TRBV19|TRBJ2-3
TGTGCCAGTAGTATCATGGACTTCACAGATACGCAGTATTTT
CASSIMDFTDTQYF
>.|.|TRBV9|TRBJ2-1
TGTGCCAGCAGCCCCCAAGCGGGCGGCCTTCATGAGCAGTTCTTC
CASSPQAGGLHEQFF
>.|.|TRBV11-2|TRBJ1-2
TGTGCCAGCAGCTTAGTCCGTGGCGGTAACTATGGCTACACCTTC
CASSLVRGGNYGYTF
>.|.|TRBV6-6|TRBJ1-3
TGTGCCAGCAGCCATACAGGGTCGGGAAACACCATATATTTT
CASSHTGSGNTIYF
>.|TRBD1|TRBV7-9|TRBJ2-5
TGTGCCAGCAGCCCGCGGGACAGGGAACAGACCCAGTACTTC
CASSPRDREQTQYF
>.|TRBD1|TRBV5-1|TRBJ2-7
TGCGCCAGCAGCTTGGTTGGTTCAGGTACAGGGGCCTACGAGCAGTACTTC
CASSLVGSGTGAYEQYF
>.|TRBD1|TRBV4-2|TRBJ2-2
TGTGCCAGCAGCCAACACAGGGGGCGAGGCGGGGAGCTGTTTTTT
CASSQHRGRGGELFF